Each of the 26 T cell receptor beta chains below was sequenced from the same sample in a study of blood T cell repertoires in COVID-19. TCRdb's table, derived via immunoSEQ multiplex PCR, lists solely in-frame clones and lacks some. This sample carries more than 200,000 clones, 70% to 90% of them seen once, and the ten largest clones take approximately 2%. The sample taken for sequencing was peripheral blood. Receptors originate from a man aged 30 to 39 with active or convalescent COVID-19.

The chain couples TRBV5-6 to TRBJ2-7, with a weak D call TRBD1 (6 bases). CDR3 length: 12 residues. V was clipped by 4 bases and J by 7 bases, with 12 bases between them. The germline V gene has CDR1 SGHDT and CDR2 YYEEEE. The CDR3 DNA sequence: TGTGCCAGCAGCGGAACAGGGTGGGAGCAGTACTTC. Translating gives CASSGTGWEQYF.

The chain is built from TRBV10-3 and TRBJ1-2; D is perhaps TRBD1 (6 bases). Trimming pared 0 bases from V and 8 bases from J, leaving 16 bases between. The germline CDR1 and CDR2 sequences are ENHRY and SYGVKD. The CDR3 runs 15 residues. CDR3 sequence: CAISESSGALWGYTF. The DNA for the CDR3 is TGTGCCATCAGTGAGTCGTCAGGGGCCCTGTGGGGCTACACCTTC.

This clone was observed once. The chain joins TRBV13 to TRBJ2-7; D ambiguous. CDR3 length equals 11 residues. Between the trimmed V and J ends, which lost 3 bases and 3 bases, there was a span of 3 bases. Looked up from germline, CDR1 is PRHDT and CDR2 is FYEKMQ (reference sequence). In DNA form, the CDR3 reads TGTGCCAGCAGCTTCAGCTACGAGCAGTACTTC. Translated, it gives CASSFSYEQYF.

This chain joins TRBV9 and TRBJ1-2, with 10 nucleotides matching TRBD1. Looked up from germline, CDR1 is SGDLS and CDR2 is YYNGEE. The CDR3 has 15 amino acids. V trimming: 4 bases; J trimming: 7 bases; junction bases outside the gene matches: 10. CDR3 in DNA: TGTGCCAGCAGCCCCTCCGGGACAGGGGCCGGTGGCTACACCTTC. Translation: CASSPSGTGAGGYTF.

The chain carries TRBV30 and TRBJ1-6; tentative D call: TRBD1 (5 bases). V lost 5 bases to trimming and J lost 7 bases, with 9 bases between them. There are 12 residues in the CDR3. From germline, CDR1 is GTSNPN and CDR2 SVGIG (reference sequence). The CDR3 here is CAWSGVNSPLHF. CDR3 DNA sequence: TGTGCCTGGTCGGGGGTAAATTCACCCCTCCACTTT. Complete variable domain (other parts from reference TRBV30 and TRBJ1-6): SQTIHQWPATLVQPVGSPLSLECTVEGTSNPNLYWYRQAAGRGLQLLFYSVGIGQISSEVPQNLSASRPQDRQFILSSKKLLLSDSGFYLCAWSGVNSPLHFGNGTRLTVT.

The gene calls are TRBV6-2 or TRBV6-3 and TRBJ2-7; tentatively, D is TRBD1 (5 bases). The germline V gene has CDR1 MNHEY and CDR2 SVGEGT. Trimming took off 7 bases at V and 3 bases at J, with 16 bases between the two ends. This CDR3 comprises 14 residues. The CDR3 region has the DNA TGTGCCAGCACCCCCTCTGGGGCCGGCTACGAGCAGTACTTC. Its protein product is CASTPSGAGYEQYF.

The genes are TRBV6-6 and TRBJ2-1, with D possibly TRBD2 on 6 matching bases. Per the germline V gene, CDR1 is MNHNY and CDR2 is SVGAGI (reference sequence). V was pared by 0 bases and J by 7 bases, with 10 bases between. The CDR3 spans 14 residues. The CDR3 loop is CASSYSSRENEQFF. CDR3 sequence (DNA): TGTGCCAGCAGTTACTCGTCCCGGGAGAATGAGCAGTTCTTC.

This rearrangement joins TRBV11-2 to TRBJ1-2, with D unclear. The CDR3 runs to 13 residues. Deletions cut 1 base from V and 8 bases from J, with 11 bases between. Germline V gene lookup returns CDR1 SGHAT and CDR2 FQNNGV. The CDR3 DNA reads as TGTGCCAGCAGCTTAGGTCCAGGTCGAGGCTACACCTTC. Protein product: CASSLGPGRGYTF. Together with reference TRBV11-2 and TRBJ1-2, the CDR3 gives the full variable domain: EAGVAQSPRYKIIEKRQSVAFWCNPISGHATLYWYQQILGQGPKLLIQFQNNGVVDDSQLPKDRFSAERLKGVDSTLKIQPAKLEDSAVYLCASSLGPGRGYTFGSGTRLTVV.

The CDR3 loop is CSAGGRPSNTGELFF. Here the CDR3 DNA reads TGCAGCGCCGGGGGGAGGCCTTCGAACACCGGGGAGCTGTTTTTT. V usage is TRBV29-1 and J usage is TRBJ2-2; 7 bases line up with TRBD2. Looked up from germline, CDR1 is SQVTM and CDR2 is ANQGSEA. This CDR3 is built from 15 residues. The V and J ends lost 7 bases and 0 bases, in that order; junction bases with no gene match: 8.

The V gene is TRBV13, the J gene TRBJ1-2; TRBD1 might be the D (5 bases). CDR1 and CDR2 from the germline V gene are PRHDT and FYEKMQ (reference sequence). Trimming removed 5 bases from V and 7 bases from J, with 14 bases in between. The CDR3 extends over 13 amino acids. CDR3 region: CASSEGARLGYTF. In DNA, the CDR3 is TGTGCCAGCAGCGAAGGGGCGCGTCTTGGCTACACCTTC.

This chain links TRBV5-1 with TRBJ1-5, with D possibly TRBD1 on 5 matching bases. This CDR3 region has 14 residues. V dropped 0 bases and J dropped 4 bases, with 8 bases sitting between them. Germline V gene data show CDR1 as SGHRS and CDR2 as YFSETQ. CDR3: CASSLGRANQPQHF. DNA of the CDR3: TGCGCCAGCAGCTTGGGCAGGGCAAATCAGCCCCAGCATTTT. Full variable domain (remainder filled in from reference TRBV5-1 and TRBJ1-5): KAGVTQTPRYLIKTRGQQVTLSCSPISGHRSVSWYQQTPGQGLQFLFEYFSETQRNKGNFPGRFSGRQFSNSRSEMNVSTLELGDSALYLCASSLGRANQPQHFGDGTRLSIL.

The chain uses TRBV15 and TRBJ2-5; 8 bases agree with TRBD2. The CDR3 spans 15 residues. Looked up from germline, CDR1 is LNHNV and CDR2 is YYDKDF (reference sequence). V lost 4 bases to trimming and J lost 5 bases; unmatched junction nucleotides: 9. CDR3 sequence (DNA): TGTGCCACCAGCACCTTTAGCGGGGTAGAGGAGACCCAGTACTTC. Translating it yields CATSTFSGVEETQYF. The full variable domain, its missing parts supplied by reference TRBV15 and TRBJ2-5, is DAMVIQNPRYQVTQFGKPVTLSCSQTLNHNVMYWYQQKSSQAPKLLFHYYDKDFNNEADTPDNFQSRRPNTSFCFLDIRSPGLGDTAMYLCATSTFSGVEETQYFGPGTRLLVL.

J is TRBJ2-1 and V is TRBV4-1; perhaps TRBD1 as D (6 bases). CDR1 is MGHRA and CDR2 is YSYEKL in the germline V gene. The CDR3 covers 15 residues. Trimming stripped 0 bases from V and 3 bases from J, with 9 bases between. The CDR3 DNA reads TGCGCCAGCAGCCAAGAGGTAGGGGGCTACAATGAGCAGTTCTTC. It translates to CASSQEVGGYNEQFF.

The CDR3 protein is CASSDLGSNSPLHF. The CDR3 DNA follows: TGTGCCAGCAGTGACCTCGGGAGCAATTCACCCCTCCACTTT. The J gene is TRBJ1-6, the V gene TRBV25-1; D not certain. Germline CDR1 is MGHDK and CDR2 is SYGVNS. V was shortened by 3 bases and J by 7 bases, with 10 bases between the two germline ends. This CDR3 comprises 14 residues.

The genes are TRBV10-1 and TRBJ1-1; D possibly corresponds to TRBD1 (6 bases). Germline V lookup: CDR1 WNHNN, CDR2 SYGVQD (reference sequence). The CDR3 spans 13 residues. Trimming pared 5 bases from V and 2 bases from J, leaving 9 bases between. CDR3 sequence (DNA): TGCGCCAGCAGTAAACAGGGAAACACTGAAGCTTTCTTT. Translating it yields CASSKQGNTEAFF.

The rearrangement joins TRBV6-5 to TRBJ2-1; the D gene is possibly TRBD2 (6 bases). CDR1 is MNHEY, CDR2 SVGAGI, per germline. With 6 bases removed from V and 6 bases from J, the gap between germline ends came to 12 bases. This CDR3 contains 13 residues. The CDR3 DNA follows: TGTGCCAGCAGGCTAGCGAGAGGCAATGAGCAGTTCTTC. Its translation: CASRLARGNEQFF.

This clone came up once. The genes are TRBV7-9 and TRBJ1-2; D gene ambiguous. The V end lost 5 bases, the J end lost 4 bases, and 17 bases lay between the germline ends. Looked up from germline, CDR1 is SEHNR and CDR2 is FQNEAQ (reference sequence). This CDR3 comprises 15 residues. In DNA form, the CDR3 reads TGTGCCAGCAGCGGAACAGTCCGACCCCTCTATGGCTACACCTTC. Translation: CASSGTVRPLYGYTF. Complete variable domain (other parts from reference TRBV7-9 and TRBJ1-2): DTGVSQNPRHKITKRGQNVTFRCDPISEHNRLYWYRQTLGQGPEFLTYFQNEAQLEKSRLLSDRFSAERPKGSFSTLEIQRTEQGDSAMYLCASSGTVRPLYGYTFGSGTRLTVV.

V usage is TRBV3-1 (or the pseudogene TRBV3-2) and J usage is TRBJ2-3; D is unclear. This CDR3 comprises 14 residues. Germline V gene data show CDR1 as LGHDT and CDR2 as YNNKEL (reference sequence). V lost 1 base and J lost 1, with 6 bases in between. In DNA form, the CDR3 reads TGTGCCAGCAGCCAAGTGGGCGGCACAGATACGCAGTATTTT. Residues: CASSQVGGTDTQYF.

This chain joins TRBV3-1 (or the pseudogene TRBV3-2) and TRBJ1-2; weak D call: TRBD1 (5 bases). CDR1 and CDR2 from the germline V gene are LGHDT and YNNKEL (reference sequence). CDR3 length: 16 residues. Trimming stripped 4 bases from V and 4 bases from J, with 19 bases between. CDR3 DNA: TGTGCCAGCAGCCTCTACTCTGGCAGGGATGGCTATGGCTACACCTTC. As protein: CASSLYSGRDGYGYTF.

This rearrangement joins TRBV7-8 to TRBJ2-3; no definite D call. Germline values: CDR1 SGHVS, CDR2 FQNEAQ. The CDR3 has 16 amino acids. V lost 1 base and J lost 1, with 12 bases in between. This CDR3 reads CASSLDYRARTDTQYF. The CDR3 DNA is TGTGCCAGCAGCTTAGACTATCGAGCGCGCACAGATACGCAGTATTTT.

This clone is deemed large. The V call is TRBV29-1, the J call TRBJ1-2, with 8 bases matching TRBD1. From germline, CDR1 is SQVTM and CDR2 ANQGSEA. This CDR3 has 13 amino acids. The V and J ends lost 4 bases and 2 bases, in that order; junction bases with no gene match: 3. CDR3 in DNA: TGCAGCGTTGTCCAGGGGGCGAACTATGGCTACACCTTC. Protein sequence: CSVVQGANYGYTF.

A few counts support this clone. This chain joins TRBV4-1 and TRBJ2-5; 7 bases are shared with TRBD1. The CDR3 loop spans 15 amino acids. After removal of 3 bases from V and 2 bases from J, the junction contained 6 bases not matched to a gene. Germline CDR1 MGHRA, CDR2 YSYEKL. The CDR3 region has the DNA TGCGCCAGCAGCCAGGCGACAGGGTCTCAAGAGACCCAGTACTTC. This gives the protein CASSQATGSQETQYF.

The J gene is TRBJ1-3, the V gene TRBV5-1, with unresolved D. Trimming shortened V by 2 bases and J by 0 bases, and 18 bases separated the two germline ends. The CDR3 consists of 18 residues. Germline V gene sequence: CDR1 SGHRS, CDR2 YFSETQ. The CDR3 loop is CASSFGVPLDSSGNTIYF. The DNA of the CDR3 is TGCGCCAGCAGCTTCGGGGTCCCGCTAGATTCCTCTGGAAACACCATATATTTT. Full variable domain (remainder filled in from reference TRBV5-1 and TRBJ1-3): KAGVTQTPRYLIKTRGQQVTLSCSPISGHRSVSWYQQTPGQGLQFLFEYFSETQRNKGNFPGRFSGRQFSNSRSEMNVSTLELGDSALYLCASSFGVPLDSSGNTIYFGEGSWLTVV.

The chain combines TRBV19 with TRBJ1-5; a weak D match, TRBD1 (5 bases). Deletions cut 3 bases from V and 3 bases from J, with 9 bases between. Per the germline V gene, CDR1 is LNHDA and CDR2 is SQIVND (reference sequence). The CDR3 length is 14 residues. Here the CDR3 reads CASSMGRVNQPQHF. CDR3 in DNA: TGTGCCAGTAGTATGGGCAGGGTCAATCAGCCCCAGCATTTT.

This clone appeared a few times. The J gene is TRBJ2-5, the V gene TRBV20-1, with 11 bases that match TRBD2. This CDR3 contains 17 residues. The J segment lost 5 bases and the V segment lost 3 bases, leaving 14 bases of the junction unmatched. Germline V CDR1 and CDR2: DFQATT, SNEGSKA (reference sequence). The chain's CDR3 is CSASGTSGHGPLETQYF. CDR3 nucleotide sequence: TGCAGTGCTAGTGGGACTAGCGGCCATGGGCCGTTGGAGACCCAGTACTTC.

CDR3 sequence reads: CASSPGGWGGNTIYF. Here the CDR3 DNA reads TGTGCCAGCAGTCCAGGGGGCTGGGGAGGAAACACCATATATTTT. The chain uses TRBV6-5 and TRBJ1-3; 8 bases are shared with TRBD1. The CDR3 consists of 15 residues. With V trimmed by 5 bases and J by 4 bases, 7 bases remained unmatched. Germline CDR1 and CDR2: MNHEY and SVGAGI.